This TCR beta chain was documented in a study of graft-versus-host responses after intestinal transplantation. Study-wide results and limits: GvH clones turned up in recipient marrow; some had shown up first in ileum or blood.

Clones were sequenced by immunoSEQ multiplex PCR, and TCRdb holds only the in-frame ones, with some missing. The table includes about 80,000 clones, roughly nine tenths detected once. On this clone itself: Its antigen is still unknown.

CDR1 and CDR2 (germline): SGHNT, YYREEE (reference sequence). This CDR3 is 16 amino acids long. Between the trimmed V and J ends, which lost 4 bases and 2 bases, there was a span of 17 bases. The source of this sequence is a human donor who received an intestinal transplant. The chain employs TRBV5-4 and TRBJ2-3, with D possibly matching TRBD1 (6 bases). Sequenced here: unstimulated CD4+ T cells sorted from spleen or lymph node cells, sampled before intestinal transplant. The CDR3 bases are TGTGCCAGCAGCCACGACCTCAGGGGTTCCACAGATACGCAGTATTTT. It codes for CASSHDLRGSTDTQYF.